The clone carrying this TCR beta chain was recorded a few times. Its specificity is not known. The data derive from a study of vaccination and CD4 T cells after COVID-19. At the level of the study: The convalescents comprised six males and four females, two of them Hispanic. Cells were stimulated with overlapping spike peptide pools from SARS-CoV-2, HCoV-NL63, HCoV-OC43 and HCoV-229E.

The Oncomine TCR Beta short-read assay sequenced DNA from cultured CD4+ T cells. In TCRdb, the PCR reads were re-called with MiXCR into one record per CDR3 protein. In the table there are 8,000 to 9,500 distinct CDR3 sequences, around 45% of which are singletons. Germline V gene data show CDR1 as MNHNS and CDR2 as SASEGT. V was cut by 5 bases and J by 10 bases, with 15 bases left in between. The CDR3 sequence is 14 residues long. Treatment given: roughly 11-day PBMC culture with coronavirus spike peptide pools or control peptides (ViraFEST assay). These CD4+ T cells came from an unexposed donor, sampled before the COVID-19 pandemic (2011-2018). ViraFEST enlarged antigen-specific T cell populations with peptide pools and afterwards sequenced TCRs.

Sequencing used CD4+ T cells from blood, cultured in vitro. This chain links TRBV6-1 with TRBJ1-6; D perhaps matches TRBD1 (5 bases). The receptor was derived from a human donor in good health. The CDR3 region is CASSQGAEGSPLHF. The CDR3 DNA follows: TGTGCCAGCAGTCAAGGGGCGGAGGGCTCACCCCTCCACTTT.